These T cell receptor beta chains were read from a single sample in a study of blood T cell repertoires in COVID-19. Clones were read by immunoSEQ multiplex PCR, and TCRdb kept only the in-frame ones, dropping some. The top ten clones hold over 2% of a sample with about 120,000 clones, more than 60% of them seen once. Sequencing was performed on peripheral blood. The receptors here all came from a man in his 70s with acute or convalescent COVID-19. The CDR3 runs from the conserved cysteine through the conserved F or W. Fields, in order: clone size, D gene, J gene, V gene, CDR3 DNA, CDR3 protein. The D gene is left open where the match is weak. Clone size appears in some rows only: once, few, many, or a class for an expanded clone.

NA,NA,TRBJ1-5,TRBV10-3,TGTGCCATCAGGGGGGGGCTTAATCAGCCCCAGCATTTT,CAIRGGLNQPQHF
NA,TRBD1,TRBJ1-1,TRBV27,TGTGCCAGCAGCACATTACAGGGGGGCACTGAAGCTTTCTTT,CASSTLQGGTEAFF
NA,TRBD1,TRBJ1-4,TRBV12-5,TGTGCTAGTGGCCCCGGACAGGGATTGGAAAAACTGTTTTTT,CASGPGQGLEKLFF
NA,NA,TRBJ2-5,TRBV6-5,TGTGCCAGCACATACCAAGAGACCCAGTACTTC,CASTYQETQYF
NA,TRBD1,TRBJ2-1,TRBV19,TGTGCCAGTAGTGCCGGACAGGAATACAATGAGCAGTTCTTC,CASSAGQEYNEQFF
NA,TRBD1,TRBJ1-6,TRBV10-3,TGTGCCATCAGAACAGGGACAGGGCCATACTCCCATTCACCCCTCCACTTT,CAIRTGTGPYSHSPLHF
once,NA,TRBJ2-7,TRBV27,TGTGCCAGCAGTCTTGATACTGAGGGCGAGCAGTACTTC,CASSLDTEGEQYF
NA,TRBD1,TRBJ1-2,TRBV18,TGTGCCAGCTCACAACAGGGGCTCCCCCTCGATGGCTACACCTTC,CASSQQGLPLDGYTF
NA,TRBD1,TRBJ2-1,TRBV6-5,TGTGCCAGCAGGCAGACAGGGCTTCATGAGCAGTTCTTC,CASRQTGLHEQFF
NA,TRBD1,TRBJ1-6,TRBV6-5,TGTGCCAGCAGAGACAGGGTAATCTACAATTCACCCCTCCACTTT,CASRDRVIYNSPLHF
NA,NA,TRBJ1-5,TRBV2,TGTGCCAGCAGGGGACTAACTAATAGCAATCAGCCCCAGCATTTT,CASRGLTNSNQPQHF
NA,TRBD1,TRBJ1-5,TRBV18,TGTGCCAGCTCACCACCGGGTACAGGGGGCGCGTATAGCAATCAGCCCCAGCATTTT,CASSPPGTGGAYSNQPQHF
NA,TRBD1,TRBJ2-2,TRBV6-1,TGTGCCAGCAGTGAAGCGCAGGGGGCGCCGGTCGGGGAGCTGTTTTTT,CASSEAQGAPVGELFF
NA,TRBD2,TRBJ2-7,TRBV7-2,TGTGCCAGCAGCACCCTAGCGGGGGGGATTTACGAGCAGTACTTC,CASSTLAGGIYEQYF
NA,NA,TRBJ2-5,TRBV3-1/TRBV3-2,TGTGCCAGCAGCCAAACAGGGTCCTGGACCCAGTACTTC,CASSQTGSWTQYF
NA,NA,TRBJ2-1,TRBV5-1,TGCGCCAGCAGCTTGGATGCCGGGGGCTCCTACAATGAGCAGTTCTTC,CASSLDAGGSYNEQFF
NA,TRBD2,TRBJ2-5,TRBV27,TGTGCCAGCAGTTACGGGACTAGCGGGGGGCAAGAGACCCAGTACTTC,CASSYGTSGGQETQYF
NA,NA,TRBJ1-1,TRBV28,TGTGCCAGCACCGAAAGGGCCCCACGGGGGAGGAACACTGAAGCTTTCTTT,CASTERAPRGRNTEAFF
NA,TRBD2,TRBJ2-5,TRBV20-1,TGCAGTGCTAGTCCGCTAGCGGGTCGAGAGACCCAGTACTTC,CSASPLAGRETQYF
NA,NA,TRBJ2-5,TRBV29-1,TGCAGCGTTACAGACCCCCAGAGAGAAGGAGAGACCCAGTACTTC,CSVTDPQREGETQYF
NA,TRBD2,TRBJ2-2,TRBV5-4,TGTGCCAGCAGCCCGGGACTAGAGGGCGGGGAGCTGTTTTTT,CASSPGLEGGELFF
NA,NA,TRBJ1-5,TRBV19,TGTGCCAGTAGGAGGCAGCCCGCGGGTAATCAGCCCCAGCATTTT,CASRRQPAGNQPQHF
NA,NA,TRBJ1-1,TRBV13,TGTGCCAGCAGCTTCGAGGGTGACACTGAAGCTTTCTTT,CASSFEGDTEAFF
few,NA,TRBJ2-1,TRBV4-2,TGTGCCAGCAGCCAAGAGGCTTCCAGCTCCTACAATGAGCAGTTCTTC,CASSQEASSSYNEQFF
NA,NA,TRBJ1-3,TRBV19,TGTGCCAGTACCTCGCGTAGGGGCGGAACTGGAAACACCATATATTTT,CASTSRRGGTGNTIYF
NA,NA,TRBJ1-2,TRBV9,TGTGCCAGCAGCCCGACGACGGGGATAGGCTATGGCTACACCTTC,CASSPTTGIGYGYTF
once,TRBD1,TRBJ2-5,TRBV6-6,TGTGCCAGCAGTCAGACAGGGTGGGAGACCCAGTACTTC,CASSQTGWETQYF
once,TRBD1,TRBJ2-7,TRBV6-5,TGTGCCAGCAGTTACCTGGACAGGGGGAGCGAGCAGTACTTC,CASSYLDRGSEQYF
NA,NA,TRBJ1-2,TRBV3-1/TRBV3-2,TGTGCCAGCAGTCGCGACCCCGACACAAACTATGGCTACACCTTC,CASSRDPDTNYGYTF
once,NA,TRBJ1-1,TRBV5-4,TGTGCCAGCAGCTTGTACGGTTTCCACCTTGAAGCTTTCTTT,CASSLYGFHLEAFF
NA,NA,TRBJ1-2,TRBV4-2,TGTGCCAGCAGTCCGGGAGGGACAAATACCTATGGCTACACCTTC,CASSPGGTNTYGYTF
medium-sized,TRBD1,TRBJ1-4,TRBV2,TGTGCCAGCAGTGAAGCGCTTGGCAGGGGGAATGAAAAACTGTTTTTT,CASSEALGRGNEKLFF
NA,NA,TRBJ1-1,TRBV28,TGTGCCAGCACCCTAGGGGGTTTGGGCACTGAAGCTTTCTTT,CASTLGGLGTEAFF
NA,NA,TRBJ1-6,TRBV11-3,TGTGCCAGCAGCCTCGACAGTACCTATAATTCACCCCTCCACTTT,CASSLDSTYNSPLHF
few,NA,TRBJ1-2,TRBV4-1,TGCGCCAGCAGCCAAGGAGGGGGGGCGAAGGGCTACACCTTC,CASSQGGGAKGYTF
NA,NA,TRBJ1-6,TRBV28,TGTGCCAGCAGTTTACCACAGGCGGGGTCCTATAATTCACCCCTCCACTTT,CASSLPQAGSYNSPLHF
NA,TRBD1,TRBJ1-1,TRBV5-5,TGTGCCAGCAGCTTGGAGCGTCAGGGGGCTAGCCTGAACACTGAAGCTTTCTTT,CASSLERQGASLNTEAFF
once,NA,TRBJ1-2,TRBV29-1,TGCAGCGCCTACGGGGGCTATGGCTACACCTTC,CSAYGGYGYTF
NA,NA,TRBJ2-7,TRBV3-1/TRBV3-2,TGTGCCAGCACGCAATCAGGGGAGCAGTACTTC,CASTQSGEQYF
NA,NA,TRBJ1-1,TRBV5-1,TGCGCCAGCAGCTTCCGGGACATTGAGACTGAAGCTTTCTTT,CASSFRDIETEAFF
once,NA,TRBJ1-1,TRBV27,TGTGCCAGCAGTTACCTGGACAGGAACACTGAAGCTTTCTTT,CASSYLDRNTEAFF
NA,TRBD2,TRBJ2-5,TRBV7-2,TGTGCCAGCAGCTTAGGACTAGCGGGGGGACAAGAGACCCAGTACTTC,CASSLGLAGGQETQYF
NA,TRBD1,TRBJ1-3,TRBV7-3,TGTGCCAGCAGCCCCACGGACAGGGGAACTGGAAACACCATATATTTT,CASSPTDRGTGNTIYF
NA,NA,TRBJ1-2,TRBV29-1,TGCAGCGTTCCCCCCCCCGACAGGTTCTATGGCTACACCTTC,CSVPPPDRFYGYTF
NA,NA,TRBJ1-1,TRBV9,TGTGCCAGCAGCGGGGACATGAGAAGTGGCACTGAAGCTTTCTTT,CASSGDMRSGTEAFF
few,TRBD1,TRBJ1-1,TRBV7-2,TGTGCCAGCACTGGACAGGGGCTACTGGGTACTGAAGCTTTCTTT,CASTGQGLLGTEAFF
NA,NA,TRBJ2-7,TRBV7-9,TGTGCCAGCAGCTCCCCTTCGGGACACCCTACCTCCTACGAGCAGTACTTC,CASSSPSGHPTSYEQYF
NA,NA,TRBJ2-5,TRBV5-6,TGTGCCAGCAGCCCAGAACCGCAGGAACAAGAGACCCAGTACTTC,CASSPEPQEQETQYF
NA,TRBD2,TRBJ2-1,TRBV7-8,TGTGCCAGCAGCCCACTAGCGGGGCTCTACAATGAGCAGTTCTTC,CASSPLAGLYNEQFF
NA,NA,TRBJ2-1,TRBV24-1,TGTGCCACCAGTGATCCTCGGGGGAACAACAATGAGCAGTTCTTC,CATSDPRGNNNEQFF
NA,NA,TRBJ1-1,TRBV15,TGTGCCACCAGCAGAGTGAGACATGAAGCTTTCTTT,CATSRVRHEAFF
NA,TRBD2,TRBJ2-7,TRBV7-2,TGTGCCAGCAGCGCCCTAGCGGGGGGGCGGAGTTTGGACGAGCAGTACTTC,CASSALAGGRSLDEQYF
NA,TRBD1,TRBJ2-7,TRBV19,TGTGCCAGTAGTGTGGGACAGAGATCTTACGAGCAGTACTTC,CASSVGQRSYEQYF